The 22 T cell receptor beta chains in this list originate from one sample, sequenced in a study of cytomegalovirus exposure and HLA in healthy donors. The primer mix had 60 Vbeta and 13 Jbeta primers. Profiled with immunoSEQ multiplex PCR; TCRdb holds only in-frame clones, not every one. There are fewer than 150,000 clones in the sample; about 73% occur only once, and roughly 8.2% lies in the top ten. Sample: PBMCs. The receptors originated from a woman aged 40 to 50 in good health and CMV-seropositive.

The rearrangement links TRBV29-1 to TRBJ1-1, with D hard to call. V gave up 6 bases and J gave up 3 bases, with 17 bases separating them. The CDR3 totals 14 residues. The germline gives CDR1 SQVTM, CDR2 ANQGSEA. Here the CDR3 DNA reads TGCAGCGTCGCTGCTGCCGGGAGGGACACTGAAGCTTTCTTT. Translation gives CSVAAAGRDTEAFF.

The chain combines TRBV25-1 with TRBJ1-1; no clear D. This CDR3 comprises 13 residues. Germline V lookup: CDR1 MGHDK, CDR2 SYGVNS. Trimming left V 6 bases short and J 0 bases short, with 8 bases between. The CDR3 is CASRKQLNTEAFF. Written as DNA, the CDR3 is TGTGCCAGCAGGAAACAGTTGAACACTGAAGCTTTCTTT.

This clone was seen a handful of times. The CDR3 DNA sequence: TGTGCCAGCAGCGTGCGGGGCGGGGAGGAGACCCAGTACTTC. It specifies CASSVRGGEETQYF. The V gene is TRBV9, the J gene TRBJ2-5, with D possibly matching TRBD2 (6 bases). V dropped 2 bases and J dropped 5 bases, with 13 bases sitting between them. Per germline, CDR1 SGDLS and CDR2 YYNGEE. The length of the CDR3 is 14 residues. The variable domain in full, completed from reference TRBV9 and TRBJ2-5, reads DSGVTQTPKHLITATGQRVTLRCSPRSGDLSVYWYQQSLDQGLQFLIQYYNGEERAKGNILERFSAQQFPDLHSELNLSSLELGDSALYFCASSVRGGEETQYFGPGTRLLVL.

The rearrangement links TRBV6-1 to TRBJ2-2; 7 bases line up with TRBD2. Unmatched junction bases numbered 18, after V lost 3 bases and J lost 2 bases. The CDR3 extends over 20 amino acids. Germline loops: CDR1 MNHNS, CDR2 SASEGT. Written as DNA, the CDR3 is TGTGCCAGCAGTGATAAGCGGGGAGGTTCACCCGCAATTAACACCGGGGAGCTGTTTTTT. This sequence encodes CASSDKRGGSPAINTGELFF.

The rearrangement uses TRBV4-3 and TRBJ2-1, with TRBD2 matching over 7 bases. CDR3 length: 16 amino acids. V dropped 0 bases and J dropped 7; count of bases not matched to a gene: 9. Germline V gene sequence: CDR1 LGHNA, CDR2 YSLEER. Written as DNA, the CDR3 is TGCGCCAGCAGCCAAGAGACGGGGGGAGCTAAAAATGAGCAGTTCTTC. Protein product: CASSQETGGAKNEQFF.

V and J are TRBV5-3 and TRBJ2-7; D perhaps matches TRBD1 (6 bases). TRBV5-3 is flagged as an ORF with uncertain function. The CDR3 runs 15 residues. V was trimmed by 1 base and J by 6 bases, leaving 17 bases between them. The CDR3 DNA reads TGTGCCAGAAGCTTGTTTACCTACAGGGCCGGCGAGCAGTACTTC. Translating gives CARSLFTYRAGEQYF.

This rearrangement joins TRBV7-6 to TRBJ2-1; TRBD1 matches 11 bases. The germline V gene encodes CDR1 SGHVS and CDR2 FNYEAQ. The V gene end was trimmed by 5 bases and the J gene end by 5 bases; junction bases not matched to a gene: 5. The length of the CDR3 is 15 residues. The CDR3 DNA reads TGTGCCAGCAGCGCCCGGGACAGGGGGAACAATGAGCAGTTCTTC. This gives the protein CASSARDRGNNEQFF. Full variable domain (missing parts from reference TRBV7-6 and TRBJ2-1): GAGVSQSPRYKVTKRGQDVALRCDPISGHVSLYWYRQALGQGPEFLTYFNYEAQQDKSGLPNDRFSAERPEGSISTLTIQRTEQRDSAMYRCASSARDRGNNEQFFGPGTRLTVL.

The chain links TRBV11-2 to TRBJ1-6; no definite D call. Germline V gene lookup returns CDR1 SGHAT and CDR2 FQNNGV. The CDR3 has 13 amino acids. V shed 2 bases and J shed 7 bases, with 6 bases lying between them. The CDR3 coding sequence is TGTGCCAGCAGCTTATGGCGGAATTCACCCCTCCACTTT. It is translated as CASSLWRNSPLHF.

The V gene is TRBV5-6, the J gene TRBJ2-5, with D unresolved. Trimming took off 1 base at V and 5 bases at J, with 9 bases between the two ends. The CDR3 spans 13 residues. The V gene's germline CDR1 is SGHDT and CDR2 YYEEEE. CDR3 region: CASSLPNGETQYF. The CDR3 DNA sequence: TGTGCCAGCAGCTTGCCCAACGGGGAGACCCAGTACTTC.

The chain is built from TRBV4-3 and TRBJ2-1; D gene unclear. The CDR3 length is 18 residues. V was shortened by 0 bases and J by 1 base, with 16 bases between the two germline ends. Germline values: CDR1 LGHNA, CDR2 YSLEER. CDR3 sequence reads: CASSQDGSAVISYNEQFF. The CDR3 DNA reads as TGCGCCAGCAGCCAAGACGGCAGCGCGGTTATATCCTACAATGAGCAGTTCTTC.

This clone has a handful of counts. This chain links TRBV6-1 with TRBJ1-1; D perhaps matches TRBD1 (6 bases). Germline V gene sequence: CDR1 MNHNS, CDR2 SASEGT. The CDR3 sequence is 14 residues long. V lost 4 bases to trimming and J lost 4 bases, with 13 bases between them. For the CDR3, the DNA is TGTGCCAGCAGTGGCGAAGGGGGTATCACTGAAGCTTTCTTT. This gives the protein CASSGEGGITEAFF.

This chain connects TRBV5-1 to TRBJ2-1, with 7 bases that match TRBD2. Germline trimming cut 3 bases from V and 9 bases from J; bases unmatched to any gene: 15. The CDR3 runs to 16 residues. Per the germline V gene, CDR1 is SGHRS and CDR2 is YFSETQ. The CDR3 bases are TGCGCCAGCAGCTCTAGCCGACTAGCCGGGGTCGTTGAGCAGTTCTTC. It encodes CASSSSRLAGVVEQFF.

The chain employs TRBV7-2 and TRBJ2-5, with TRBD1 matching 8 bases. Germline V gene sequence: CDR1 SGHTA, CDR2 FQGNSA. V gave up 0 bases and J gave up 1 base; unmatched junction bases: 4. There are 16 residues in the CDR3. The CDR3 nucleotides are TGTGCCAGCAGCTTAGCGCAGCAGGGGGCCCAAGAGACCCAGTACTTC. This translates into CASSLAQQGAQETQYF.

The chain recombines TRBV9 with TRBJ1-2; D possibly corresponds to TRBD1 (5 bases). The ends were cut back, 3 bases at V and 5 bases at J, with 20 bases in the middle. Germline CDR1 reads SGDLS; CDR2 reads YYNGEE. There are 16 residues in the CDR3. DNA of the CDR3: TGTGCCAGCAGCGCGAGCCCCCGACAGATAGAGTATGGCTACACCTTC. As protein: CASSASPRQIEYGYTF.

Points on this clone: Other DNA sequences in this specimen translate into the identical CDR3. The rearrangement uses TRBV5-1 and TRBJ2-3; D may be TRBD1 (5 bases). Germline CDR1 is SGHRS and CDR2 is YFSETQ. The CDR3 extends over 14 amino acids. The V end lost 0 bases, the J end lost 2 bases, and 7 bases lay between the germline ends. CDR3 coding DNA: TGCGCCAGCAGCTTGGGGACAAACACAGATACGCAGTATTTT. Protein product: CASSLGTNTDTQYF.

The chain recombines TRBV10-3 with TRBJ1-2; perhaps TRBD1 as D (6 bases). The CDR3 runs 15 residues. V was shortened by 2 bases and J by 4 bases, with 14 bases between the two germline ends. Germline values: CDR1 ENHRY, CDR2 SYGVKD. The CDR3 spells CAISERTARSYGYTF. The CDR3 coding sequence is TGTGCCATCAGTGAGCGGACAGCTCGGAGCTATGGCTACACCTTC.

The chain recombines TRBV15 with TRBJ1-1; TRBD1 is a possible D gene (6 bases). This CDR3 contains 13 residues. V was clipped by 5 bases and J by 6 bases, with 13 bases between them. Germline CDR1 LNHNV, CDR2 YYDKDF (reference sequence). The CDR3 spells CATSPRQDSEAFF. The CDR3 bases are TGTGCCACCAGCCCACGACAGGATTCTGAAGCTTTCTTT. Variable domain in full (rest from reference TRBV15 and TRBJ1-1): DAMVIQNPRYQVTQFGKPVTLSCSQTLNHNVMYWYQQKSSQAPKLLFHYYDKDFNNEADTPDNFQSRRPNTSFCFLDIRSPGLGDTAMYLCATSPRQDSEAFFGQGTRLTVV.

This clone has only one observation. This chain connects TRBV10-1 to TRBJ2-2; 12 bases agree with TRBD2. J gave up 3 bases and V 6 bases, and 2 bases lay outside the gene matches. Germline CDR1 and CDR2: WNHNN and SYGVQD (reference sequence). This CDR3 is 15 amino acids long. CDR3 sequence reads: CASRRTSGDTGELFF. DNA for the CDR3: TGCGCCAGCAGACGGACTAGCGGGGACACCGGGGAGCTGTTTTTT.

The CDR3 DNA reads TGTGCCAGCAGCTCCGGTCCGCTCTATGGCTACACCTTC. Translated: CASSSGPLYGYTF. The rearrangement joins TRBV6-5 to TRBJ1-2; no reliable D call. CDR1 and CDR2 (germline): MNHEY, SVGAGI. The CDR3 runs 13 residues. V shed 6 bases and J shed 4 bases, with 12 bases lying between them.

This sequence joins TRBV29-1 and TRBJ1-1, with D hard to call. This CDR3 region has 11 residues. V lost 7 bases and J lost 10, with 16 bases in between. Germline CDR1 and CDR2: SQVTM and ANQGSEA. The CDR3 DNA reads as TGCAGCGGTCGTGGGAGGAGCGGAGCTTTCTTT. This translates into CSGRGRSGAFF.

V gene TRBV9 combines with J gene TRBJ2-6; D unclear. V lost 8 bases and J lost 0, with 6 bases in between. This CDR3 is built from 13 residues. Germline V CDR1 and CDR2: SGDLS, YYNGEE. The CDR3 here is CASHSSGANVLTF. The CDR3 DNA sequence: TGTGCCAGTCATAGCTCTGGGGCCAACGTCCTGACTTTC.

The count of this clone is one. The J gene is TRBJ2-5, the V gene TRBV10-3; the match to TRBD2 covers 7 bases. The CDR3 has 14 amino acids. Germline V gives CDR1 ENHRY, CDR2 SYGVKD. The junction had 10 bases not matched to a gene; V was cut back by 10 bases and J by 2 bases. CDR3 nucleotides: TGTGCCACCGCCAGCGGGGCGAAGCAAGAGACCCAGTACTTC. Translating it yields CATASGAKQETQYF.